This is a list of T cell receptor beta chains from one sample in a study of T cells in Graves' hyperthyroidism and ophthalmopathy. TCRdb called the multiplex PCR reads again in MiXCR, with one record for every CDR3 protein. The sample records approximately 590,000 distinct CDR3 sequences, approximately 14% being singletons. Source material: blood. The source of these receptors is a woman aged 25 to 39 with Graves' hyperthyroidism. CDR3s include the opening cysteine and the closing phenylalanine or tryptophan. The D gene is left open where the match is weak. The size field is filled for only some rows; it gives once, few, many or a size class.

v_gene	j_gene	abundance	len	d_gene	CDR3aa	CDR3nt
TRBV6-1	TRBJ1-5	NA	16	NA	CASTMADRPLNQPQHF	TGTGCCAGCACTATGGCGGACAGACCGTTAAATCAGCCCCAGCATTTT
TRBV4-3	TRBJ2-1	NA	16	TRBD1	CASSQAGQGPYNEQFF	TGCGCCAGCAGCCAGGCCGGACAGGGGCCCTACAATGAGCAGTTCTTC
TRBV27	TRBJ2-1	many	12	NA	CASSSGDRKQFF	TGTGCCAGCAGTTCCGGCGACAGGAAGCAGTTCTTC
TRBV18	TRBJ2-7	NA	14	NA	CASNQRGDENEQYF	TGTGCCAGCAACCAGCGAGGGGATGAAAACGAGCAGTACTTC
TRBV28	TRBJ1-2	many	15	NA	CASSPDQKTVYGYTF	TGTGCCAGCAGCCCGGACCAAAAGACGGTCTATGGCTACACCTTC
TRBV12-3/TRBV12-4	TRBJ2-1	many	14	NA	CASSSTEHHNEQFF	TGTGCCAGCAGTTCTACAGAGCATCACAATGAGCAGTTCTTC
TRBV2	TRBJ1-3	few	13	NA	CASNGEFGNTIYF	TGTGCCAGCAACGGGGAATTCGGAAACACCATATATTTT
TRBV19	TRBJ1-5	few	14	TRBD1	CASASGGGNQPQHF	TGTGCCAGTGCCTCAGGGGGCGGCAATCAGCCCCAGCATTTT
TRBV20-1	TRBJ2-1	many	15	TRBD2	CSARSLAGGPNEQFF	TGCAGTGCTAGGTCCCTAGCGGGAGGACCAAATGAGCAGTTCTTC
TRBV6-1	TRBJ2-7	many	15	TRBD1	CASSYRGGTEYEQYF	TGTGCCAGCAGTTATAGAGGTGGGACAGAGTACGAGCAGTACTTC
TRBV11-2	TRBJ1-1	many	14	NA	CASSLVFRNTEAFF	TGTGCCAGCAGCTTAGTTTTCCGGAACACTGAAGCTTTCTTT
TRBV27	TRBJ2-1	few	16	NA	CASSLSNGASYNEQFF	TGTGCCAGCAGTTTATCTAACGGGGCCTCCTACAATGAGCAGTTCTTC
TRBV20-1	TRBJ2-7	NA	13	TRBD2	CSARGRLAGEQYF	TGCAGTGCTAGGGGGAGACTAGCGGGCGAGCAGTACTTC
TRBV5-1	TRBJ2-6	few	17	NA	CASSLIGGLSGANVLTF	TGCGCCAGCAGCTTGATAGGAGGGCTCTCTGGGGCCAACGTCCTGACTTTC
TRBV2	TRBJ2-3	many	14	TRBD1	CATHRDRSTDTQYF	TGTGCCACACACCGGGACAGAAGCACAGATACGCAGTATTTT
TRBV18	TRBJ1-2	NA	13	NA	CASSPGRTDGYTF	TGTGCCAGCTCGCCGGGCAGGACGGATGGCTACACCTTC
TRBV7-9	TRBJ1-5	NA	14	TRBD1	CASSPDRVGGPQHF	TGTGCCAGCAGCCCAGACAGGGTAGGGGGGCCCCAGCATTTT
TRBV6-1	TRBJ2-6	NA	16	NA	CASRSTEISGANVLTF	TGTGCCAGCAGATCGACAGAGATCTCTGGGGCCAACGTCCTGACTTTC
TRBV24-1	TRBJ1-1	many	15	NA	CATSGAGTAGTEAFF	TGTGCCACCAGTGGTGCCGGGACGGCCGGCACTGAAGCTTTCTTT
TRBV11-2	TRBJ2-3	many	15	TRBD2	CASSLTSGRGDTQYF	TGTGCCAGCAGCCTCACTAGCGGGAGGGGAGATACGCAGTATTTT
TRBV20-1	TRBJ2-3	many	16	TRBD2	CSANPGTSGIADTQYF	TGCAGTGCTAACCCCGGGACTAGCGGGATAGCAGATACGCAGTATTTT
TRBV29-1	TRBJ2-1	many	15	NA	CSVERETRTFNEQFF	TGCAGCGTTGAACGTGAAACTAGGACATTCAATGAGCAGTTCTTC
TRBV6-1	TRBJ1-1	NA	14	NA	CASSYEAAGAEAFF	TGTGCCAGCAGTTATGAGGCAGCCGGCGCTGAAGCTTTCTTT
TRBV3-1	TRBJ1-2	few	14	NA	CASREGGVQHGYTF	TGTGCCAGCAGGGAAGGAGGGGTCCAACATGGCTACACCTTC
TRBV11-3	TRBJ2-2	many	15	TRBD1	CASSKWTGQAGELFF	TGTGCCAGCAGCAAGTGGACAGGGCAGGCCGGGGAGCTGTTTTTT
TRBV18	TRBJ2-1	many	16	NA	CASSPPGAGMNNEQFF	TGTGCCAGCTCACCACCGGGTGCAGGGATGAACAATGAGCAGTTCTTC
TRBV12-3/TRBV12-4	TRBJ1-1	many	14	NA	CASSLSSGRTEAFF	TGTGCCAGCAGTTTATCTTCCGGGAGGACTGAAGCTTTCTTT
TRBV27	TRBJ2-7	many	15	TRBD1	CASTDIARTGGEQYF	TGTGCCAGCACTGACATCGCCCGGACAGGGGGCGAGCAGTACTTC
TRBV7-2	TRBJ2-5	many	15	NA	CASSFGPGARETQYF	TGTGCCAGCAGCTTCGGACCGGGGGCGAGAGAGACCCAGTACTTC
TRBV28	TRBJ2-7	many	12	NA	CASSLPLGEQYF	TGTGCCAGCAGTTTACCCCTGGGCGAGCAGTACTTC
TRBV27	TRBJ2-7	many	19	NA	CASSASLYMGPSQTYEQYF	TGTGCCAGCAGTGCCAGTTTATATATGGGGCCATCCCAGACCTACGAGCAGTACTTC
TRBV11-3	TRBJ2-3	many	20	TRBD1	CASSLALHGDRGTGTDTQYF	TGTGCCAGCAGCTTAGCTCTTCACGGCGACAGGGGGACGGGCACAGATACGCAGTATTTT
TRBV20-1	TRBJ2-5	many	13	TRBD1	CSAQGTGVQTQYF	TGCAGTGCCCAAGGGACAGGGGTTCAGACCCAGTACTTC
TRBV7-2	TRBJ1-4	few	16	NA	CASSLAVGRPNEKLFF	TGTGCCAGCAGCTTAGCTGTAGGCAGACCGAATGAAAAACTGTTTTTT
TRBV12-5	TRBJ2-7	many	13	NA	CASGLRPNYEQYF	TGTGCTAGTGGTTTACGGCCGAATTACGAGCAGTACTTC
TRBV30	TRBJ1-1	many	11	NA	CAWSVRVEAFF	TGTGCCTGGAGTGTAAGGGTCGAAGCTTTCTTT
TRBV27	TRBJ2-1	NA	12	NA	CASNYGGGEQFF	TGTGCCAGCAACTACGGGGGCGGTGAGCAGTTCTTC
TRBV28	TRBJ2-7	NA	15	TRBD1	CANSLADREPYEQYF	TGTGCCAACAGTTTAGCGGACAGGGAGCCCTACGAGCAGTACTTC
TRBV3-1	TRBJ2-7	many	14	NA	CASSQDTSRYEQYF	TGTGCCAGCAGCCAAGATACGTCACGCTACGAGCAGTACTTC
TRBV11-1	TRBJ2-2	NA	16	NA	CASSLWGASSSGELFF	TGTGCCAGCAGCTTATGGGGAGCTAGCTCTAGCGGGGAGCTGTTTTTT
TRBV6-2/TRBV6-3	TRBJ2-7	many	14	NA	CASRGTSFGYEQYF	TGTGCCAGCAGGGGGACTTCATTCGGATACGAGCAGTACTTC
TRBV7-2	TRBJ2-1	many	15	TRBD2	CASTAWDGRDNEQFF	TGTGCCAGCACTGCTTGGGACGGGAGGGACAATGAGCAGTTCTTC